Following are 26 T cell receptor beta chains from one sample sequenced in a study of OX40 agonist ivuxolimab in advanced cancers. The assay was immunoSEQ multiplex PCR, and TCRdb's table has in-frame clones only and misses some. This table has about 20,000 clones, about four fifths appearing once. Sequenced here: CD4+ or CD8+ T cells sorted from blood, sampled in a trial of the OX40 agonist ivuxolimab. The origin of the receptors is an adult with an advanced solid tumor such as melanoma, head and neck, liver or kidney cancer.

V gene TRBV19 combines with J gene TRBJ1-5, with 9 bases identical to TRBD1. The V gene end was trimmed by 6 bases and the J gene end by 3 bases; junction bases not matched to a gene: 9. CDR1 and CDR2 (germline): LNHDA, SQIVND (reference sequence). The CDR3 totals 16 residues. CDR3 DNA: TGTGCCAGTAGCCGTGCGACAGGGGGGACCAATCAGCCCCAGCATTTT. This sequence encodes CASSRATGGTNQPQHF.

This clone was observed once. The gene calls are TRBV11-2 and TRBJ2-7; possibly TRBD2 for D (5 bases). The V end was cut by 0 bases, the J end by 2 bases, with 8 bases between. From germline, CDR1 is SGHAT and CDR2 FQNNGV. This CDR3 region has 14 residues. The CDR3 region is CASSLDVGTYEQYF. CDR3 nucleotide sequence: TGTGCCAGCAGCTTAGATGTCGGGACCTACGAGCAGTACTTC. Looking up the rest from reference TRBV11-2 and TRBJ2-7 gives the full variable domain: EAGVAQSPRYKIIEKRQSVAFWCNPISGHATLYWYQQILGQGPKLLIQFQNNGVVDDSQLPKDRFSAERLKGVDSTLKIQPAKLEDSAVYLCASSLDVGTYEQYFGPGTRLTVT.

V is TRBV19 and J is TRBJ2-2; D unclear. V was clipped by 3 bases and J by 0 bases, with 8 bases between them. The CDR3 length is 15 residues. Germline CDR1 and CDR2: LNHDA and SQIVND (reference sequence). The CDR3 DNA reads TGTGCCAGTAGTATTTTAAATGCGAACACCGGGGAGCTGTTTTTT. Translating gives CASSILNANTGELFF.

The chain couples TRBV13 to TRBJ2-3; D ambiguous. V lost 0 bases and J 1 base, leaving 5 bases between the germline ends. This CDR3 spans 14 amino acids. Germline V CDR1 and CDR2: PRHDT, FYEKMQ (reference sequence). Here the CDR3 reads CASSLGVRTDTQYF. CDR3 DNA sequence: TGTGCCAGCAGCTTAGGGGTCCGCACAGATACGCAGTATTTT.

The chain is built from TRBV5-6 and TRBJ2-7, with no clear D. The CDR3 covers 13 residues. Germline V gene data show CDR1 as SGHDT and CDR2 as YYEEEE. The V gene lost 0 bases and the J gene lost 3 bases, with 7 bases spanning the gap. The CDR3: CASSLGENYEQYF. DNA of the CDR3: TGTGCCAGCAGCTTGGGAGAAAACTACGAGCAGTACTTC.

Comments on this clone: A far larger clone lies a single base away; this is likely a read error. Other DNA sequences in this sample translate to the same CDR3. The chain carries TRBV28 and TRBJ1-6, with D tentatively TRBD1 (5 bases). The germline V gene encodes CDR1 MDHEN and CDR2 SYDVKM. The length of the CDR3 is 14 residues. Between the trimmed V and J ends, which lost 2 bases and 7 bases, there was a span of 9 bases. CDR3 coding DNA: TGTGCCAGCAGTTTAGCGCGGGACAATTCACCCCTCCACTTT. As protein: CASSLARDNSPLHF.

V is TRBV11-1 and J is TRBJ2-3; D is possibly TRBD2 (6 bases). Deletions cut 1 base from V and 2 bases from J, with 13 bases between. Germline-derived CDR1 and CDR2 are SGHAT and FQDESV (reference sequence). The CDR3 length is 16 residues. CDR3 loop: CASSLVPGAFTDTQYF. In nucleotides, the CDR3 is TGTGCCAGCAGCTTAGTTCCGGGAGCCTTCACAGATACGCAGTATTTT.

This clone is a singleton in its sample. This rearrangement joins TRBV30 to TRBJ2-5; unclear D gene. There are 14 residues in the CDR3. CDR1 GTSNPN and CDR2 SVGIG come from the germline V gene (reference sequence). V shed 4 bases and J shed 5 bases, with 17 bases lying between them. CDR3 coding DNA: TGTGCCTGGACCCGATCCGGAAAGAGGGAGACCCAGTACTTC. Amino acid sequence: CAWTRSGKRETQYF.

This chain connects TRBV28 to TRBJ1-5; D unclear. This CDR3 has 14 residues. V lost 6 bases to trimming and J lost 0 bases, with 9 bases between them. CDR1 MDHEN and CDR2 SYDVKM come from the germline V gene. CDR3 sequence reads: CASSKGSSNQPQHF. The CDR3 DNA reads TGTGCCAGCAGCAAGGGCAGTAGCAATCAGCCCCAGCATTTT.

This clone has a single count. The gene calls are TRBV12-2 and TRBJ2-7. TRBV12-2 is given as a pseudogene. The CDR3 runs to 15 residues. The CDR3 reads CASRSGKGTGREQYF. CDR3 in DNA: TGTGCAAGTCGCTCCGGTAAGGGTACCGGAAGGGAGCAGTACTTC.

The chain has TRBV9 and TRBJ2-1, with 11 bases aligning to TRBD2. Looked up from germline, CDR1 is SGDLS and CDR2 is YYNGEE. This CDR3 has 15 amino acids. The J segment lost 2 bases and the V segment lost 6 bases, leaving 4 bases of the junction unmatched. In DNA, the CDR3 is TGTGCCAGCAATAGCGGGGGGGCCACCTACAATGAGCAGTTCTTC. Amino acid sequence: CASNSGGATYNEQFF.

The chain couples TRBV5-1 to TRBJ2-3; no reliable D call. V lost 1 base and J lost 7, with 7 bases in between. The CDR3 contains 12 residues. Germline V gene lookup returns CDR1 SGHRS and CDR2 YFSETQ. CDR3 bases: TGCGCCAGCAGCTTGACCCCGAATACGCAGTATTTT. Translation: CASSLTPNTQYF.

V is TRBV7-9 and J is TRBJ2-7; TRBD1 aligns across 12 bases. The CDR3 totals 12 residues. CDR1 and CDR2 from the germline V gene are SEHNR and FQNEAQ (reference sequence). The trim removed 5 bases at V and 13 bases at J, leaving 6 bases unmatched. In DNA form, the CDR3 reads TGTGCCAGCAGCCAGGGACAGGGGGCTTCATACTTC. This translates into CASSQGQGASYF.

This chain links TRBV4-3 with TRBJ2-5; 9 nucleotides line up with TRBD2. Germline V lookup: CDR1 LGHNA, CDR2 YSLEER. V gave up 2 bases and J gave up 5 bases; unmatched junction bases: 18. CDR3 length: 19 amino acids. The chain's CDR3 is CASSQLWAGGGGLRETQYF. CDR3 nucleotide sequence: TGCGCCAGCAGCCAACTTTGGGCCGGCGGGGGGGGTTTACGCGAGACCCAGTACTTC.

The rearrangement joins TRBV19 to TRBJ1-1; TRBD1 is a possible D gene (5 bases). Trimming left V 1 base short and J 8 bases short, with 8 bases between. This CDR3 spans 12 amino acids. The germline CDR1 and CDR2 sequences are LNHDA and SQIVND (reference sequence). As DNA, the CDR3 is TGTGCCAGTAGTATAGCCGGGGCCGAAGCTTTCTTT. Translated: CASSIAGAEAFF.

V usage is TRBV27 and J usage is TRBJ1-2; D not certain. CDR1 MNHEY and CDR2 SMNVEV come from the germline V gene (reference sequence). Trimming left V 4 bases short and J 2 bases short, with 17 bases between. This CDR3 has 16 residues. This CDR3 reads CASSSSGPELNYGYTF. The CDR3 DNA follows: TGTGCCAGCAGTTCTTCCGGGCCCGAATTAAACTATGGCTACACCTTC.

This chain links TRBV4-3 with TRBJ1-6; D perhaps matches TRBD1 (5 bases). The ends were cut back, 0 bases at V and 9 bases at J, with 12 bases in the middle. CDR3 length: 15 residues. Germline assignment: CDR1 LGHNA and CDR2 YSLEER. CDR3 in amino acids: CASSQDTSRGSPLHF. The CDR3 nucleotides read TGCGCCAGCAGCCAAGACACCTCGAGGGGTTCACCCCTCCACTTT.

The J gene is TRBJ1-4, the V gene TRBV7-2; 10 bases align to TRBD1. The germline V gene has CDR1 SGHTA and CDR2 FQGNSA. The CDR3 is 17 residues long. V was clipped by 7 bases and J by 7 bases; unmatched bases: 15. For the CDR3, the DNA is TGTGCCAGCACCCTTCCGACAGGGGGCGGACGCGCTGAAAAACTGTTTTTT. Translated: CASTLPTGGGRAEKLFF.

The chain has TRBV7-3 and TRBJ1-6, with D possibly TRBD1 on 6 matching bases. Germline V CDR1 and CDR2: SGHTA, FQGTGA. V was pared by 3 bases and J by 7 bases, with 7 bases between. This CDR3 is 13 amino acids long. CDR3 residues: CASSLGQNSPLHF. The CDR3 DNA is TGTGCCAGCAGCTTGGGACAAAATTCACCCCTCCACTTT.

The rearrangement links TRBV12-2 to TRBJ2-7; the table's D call of TRBD1 was not tested on the DNA. TRBV12-2 is tagged as a pseudogene. The CDR3 is 16 residues long. For the CDR3, the DNA is TGTGCAAGTCGCTTCGAGAGGGCAAGCAGGGGCTACGAGCAGTACTTC. Protein: CASRFERASRGYEQYF.

This chain links TRBV9 with TRBJ2-3; no definite D call. The V and J ends lost 4 bases and 3 bases respectively, with 15 bases between them. Germline-derived CDR1 and CDR2 are SGDLS and YYNGEE. The CDR3 is 15 residues long. CDR3 amino acids: CASSTYAAETDTQYF. In DNA, the CDR3 is TGTGCCAGCAGCACCTATGCTGCGGAGACAGATACGCAGTATTTT.

V is TRBV4-2 and J is TRBJ1-2, with D tentatively TRBD1 (6 bases). The CDR3 sequence is 16 residues long. Per the germline V gene, CDR1 is LGHNA and CDR2 is YNFKEQ. With 5 bases removed from V and 4 bases from J, the gap between germline ends came to 20 bases. CDR3: CASSLGSGTSPYGYTF. The CDR3 DNA is TGTGCCAGCAGCTTGGGGTCTGGGACATCCCCCTATGGCTACACCTTC.

This clone came up a few times. The chain has TRBV10-3 and TRBJ2-7; 10 bases are a match to TRBD1. This CDR3 is 15 amino acids long. V trimming: 5 bases; J trimming: 1 base; junction bases outside the gene matches: 5. Germline CDR1 and CDR2: ENHRY and SYGVKD. Here the CDR3 reads CAISNSGQGSYEQYF. CDR3 coding DNA: TGTGCCATCAGTAATTCGGGACAGGGGTCCTACGAGCAGTACTTC.

This clone was recorded a few times. The chain recombines TRBV9 with TRBJ1-2; D ambiguous. Trimming removed 3 bases from V and 4 bases from J, with 16 bases in between. Per germline, CDR1 SGDLS and CDR2 YYNGEE. The CDR3 length is 15 residues. CDR3 DNA: TGTGCCAGCAGCGCCTCCGGTCTCGGAGCCTATGGCTACACCTTC. Translating it yields CASSASGLGAYGYTF.

This chain uses TRBV25-1 with TRBJ2-1; possible D gene TRBD2, 5 bases. Germline V gene data show CDR1 as MGHDK and CDR2 as SYGVNS. The CDR3 contains 13 residues. V lost 3 bases, J lost 6 bases, and 9 bases lay in between. The CDR3 spells CASSEGLANEQFF. The DNA for the CDR3 is TGTGCCAGCAGTGAGGGTCTAGCCAATGAGCAGTTCTTC.

DNA of the CDR3: TGTGCCAGCAGTGAAGCGGGACTTCTACACTATACGCAGTATTTT. Translating gives CASSEAGLLHYTQYF. The rearrangement uses TRBV2 and TRBJ2-3; possible D gene TRBD2, 6 bases. The CDR3 sequence is 15 residues long. V lost 0 bases, J lost 7 bases, and 14 bases lay in between. Germline V gene sequence: CDR1 SNHLY, CDR2 FYNNEI.